This T cell receptor beta chain was retrieved from a study of breast tumors, draining lymph nodes, adjacent tissues. The CDR3 is made up of 15 amino acids. V dropped 5 bases and J dropped 2 bases, with 15 bases sitting between them. Germline V gene lookup returns CDR1 KGHSH and CDR2 LQKENI. Breast cancer patients provided tissue from their axillary draining lymph nodes. Note on this clonotype: The antigen remains undetermined.

TCRdb ran MiXCR on the multiplex PCR reads and lists one entry per CDR3 protein. The repertoire consists of about 150,000 distinct CDR3 sequences, with 30% to 35% occurring once and the leading ten covering about 2.5%. Points from the study as a whole: Luminal-like breast cancer showed significantly greater tumor-nontumor repertoire similarity than basal-like breast cancer did. Tumor T cell lymph node origin was a supported hypothesis, not proven. Compared with lymph nodes, tumors were less diverse; compared with nontumor tissue, more. Most tumor T cells seemingly derive from lymph node, then expand in tumor.

Material: axillary lymph node tissue. The clonotype was recovered from a female donor with breast cancer. Some clones in this sample may be carry-over from other donors' samples. The chain links TRBV18 to TRBJ1-1; D call uncertain. CDR3 coding DNA: TGTGCCAGCTCAGACCGACGGACGTTAAACACTGAAGCTTTCTTT. Protein product: CASSDRRTLNTEAFF.